Each of the 13 T cell receptor beta chains below was sequenced from the same sample in a study of shared clonotypes between healthy human individuals. Here immunoSEQ multiplex PCR was the method, and the copy in TCRdb shows in-frame clones only, minus some. The table records around 1.5 million clones, 98% of them present only once. The sequencing input was naive CD4+ T cells sorted from blood. Subset meaning: CD45RA+ positively selected. The origin of the receptors is a man aged 25-40 years in good health.

The chain combines TRBV5-6 with TRBJ2-3; D assignment may be TRBD1 or TRBD2 (5 bases each). The germline V and J ends were trimmed by 0 bases and 9 bases, with 14 bases remaining between them. The V gene's germline CDR1 is SGHDT and CDR2 YYEEEE. The CDR3 consists of 14 residues. The CDR3 bases are TGTGCCAGCAGCTTGGACCTGGCGAGGGGAACGCAGTATTTT. This sequence encodes CASSLDLARGTQYF.

This clone was seen once. The CDR3 here is CASSFARSSGNTIYF. The CDR3 coding sequence is TGTGCCAGCAGCTTCGCACGCAGCTCTGGAAACACCATATATTTT. The chain has TRBV7-9 and TRBJ1-3, with D uncertain. The V and J ends lost 3 bases and 0 bases respectively, with 9 bases between them. CDR3 length: 15 amino acids. Germline CDR1 reads SEHNR; CDR2 reads FQNEAQ (reference sequence). Full variable domain (rest looked up from reference TRBV7-9 and TRBJ1-3): DTGVSQNPRHKITKRGQNVTFRCDPISEHNRLYWYRQTLGQGPEFLTYFQNEAQLEKSRLLSDRFSAERPKGSFSTLEIQRTEQGDSAMYLCASSFARSSGNTIYFGEGSWLTVV.

V gene TRBV25-1 combines with J gene TRBJ2-3; tentative D call: TRBD1 (5 bases). The germline V gene encodes CDR1 MGHDK and CDR2 SYGVNS. Trimming stripped 4 bases from V and 0 bases from J, with 8 bases between. The CDR3 runs to 14 residues. CDR3 loop: CASSVRASTDTQYF. CDR3 DNA sequence: TGTGCCAGCAGTGTCAGGGCGAGCACAGATACGCAGTATTTT.

The chain joins TRBV10-3 to TRBJ2-2, with a tentative D call TRBD1 (5 bases). Germline V gives CDR1 ENHRY, CDR2 SYGVKD. The ends were cut back, 4 bases at V and 7 bases at J, with 16 bases in the middle. The length of the CDR3 is 15 residues. The DNA of the CDR3 is TGTGCCATCAGTGGACAGCAACCCGGTTTCGGGGAGCTGTTTTTT. Its protein product is CAISGQQPGFGELFF.

The V and J genes are TRBV6-1 and TRBJ2-7, with D tentatively TRBD1 (6 bases). Germline lookup yields CDR1 MNHNS and CDR2 SASEGT. Trimming took 6 bases from V and 2 from J, leaving 14 bases between them. The CDR3 loop spans 14 amino acids. Here the CDR3 DNA reads TGTGCCAGCAGGGGCCCGGACAGAACCTACGAGCAGTACTTC. This sequence encodes CASRGPDRTYEQYF.

This chain joins TRBV6-5 and TRBJ2-1; 8 bases fit TRBD2. The CDR3 is 13 residues long. J lost 8 bases, V lost 7 bases, and 7 bases had no gene match. Germline CDR1 MNHEY, CDR2 SVGAGI. CDR3 amino acids: CASTQREPHEQFF. CDR3 bases: TGTGCCAGCACGCAGCGGGAGCCCCATGAGCAGTTCTTC.

Comment on this clone: The sample has other DNA sequences that encode this CDR3 too. The chain has TRBV9 and TRBJ2-7, with a tentative D call TRBD1 (5 bases). The CDR3 consists of 14 residues. Per the germline V gene, CDR1 is SGDLS and CDR2 is YYNGEE. V dropped 0 bases and J dropped 2 bases, with 9 bases sitting between them. CDR3 in DNA: TGTGCCAGCAGCGTAGGTGGGGCGACCTACGAGCAGTACTTC. This encodes CASSVGGATYEQYF.

The chain links TRBV6-1 to TRBJ1-1, with D perhaps TRBD1 (5 bases). V was pared by 3 bases and J by 0 bases, with 14 bases between. This CDR3 is 16 amino acids long. Germline V CDR1 and CDR2: MNHNS, SASEGT. The CDR3 DNA is TGTGCCAGCAGTGACCGGTTGGCGGGGCTGAACACTGAAGCTTTCTTT. It codes for CASSDRLAGLNTEAFF.

This sequence joins TRBV14 and TRBJ2-3; 7 bases fit TRBD1. This CDR3 comprises 13 residues. Per germline, CDR1 SGHDN and CDR2 FVKESK. Trimming removed 5 bases from V and 2 bases from J; junction bases left unmatched: 1. In nucleotides, the CDR3 is TGTGCCAGCAGCGACAGGGTCACAGATACGCAGTATTTT. Protein sequence: CASSDRVTDTQYF.

The rearrangement joins TRBV14 to TRBJ2-1, with D unresolved. Germline assignment: CDR1 SGHDN and CDR2 FVKESK. The CDR3 sequence is 14 residues long. With 0 bases removed from V and 3 bases from J, the gap between germline ends came to 6 bases. In DNA form, the CDR3 reads TGTGCCAGCAGCCAAGATCACCACTACAATGAGCAGTTCTTC. As protein: CASSQDHHYNEQFF. Complete variable domain (other parts from reference TRBV14 and TRBJ2-1): EAGVTQFPSHSVIEKGQTVTLRCDPISGHDNLYWYRRVMGKEIKFLLHFVKESKQDESGMPNNRFLAERTGGTYSTLKVQPAELEDSGVYFCASSQDHHYNEQFFGPGTRLTVL.

The chain couples TRBV6-1 to TRBJ1-4; 8 bases are a match to TRBD1. Germline CDR1 and CDR2: MNHNS and SASEGT. The CDR3 spans 14 residues. V dropped 6 bases and J dropped 8; count of bases not matched to a gene: 8. CDR3 region: CASSLTGAEEKLFF. DNA of the CDR3: TGTGCCAGCAGCCTGACAGGGGCCGAGGAAAAACTGTTTTTT.

The chain employs TRBV7-2 and TRBJ2-1; D is tentatively TRBD1 or TRBD2 (6 bases each). V shed 6 bases and J shed 2 bases, with 11 bases lying between them. Germline assignment: CDR1 SGHTA and CDR2 FQGNSA. The CDR3 sequence is 14 residues long. The CDR3: CASRRGATYNEQFF. The CDR3 DNA reads TGTGCCAGCAGAAGGGGGGCAACCTACAATGAGCAGTTCTTC.

This chain links TRBV10-3 with TRBJ2-5; TRBD2 matches at 11 bases. The germline CDR1 and CDR2 sequences are ENHRY and SYGVKD. The V and J ends lost 7 bases and 0 bases, in that order; junction bases with no gene match: 4. CDR3 size: 15 residues. The CDR3 sequence: CAIKGTSGNQETQYF. The CDR3 region has the DNA TGTGCCATCAAAGGGACTAGCGGAAACCAAGAGACCCAGTACTTC.